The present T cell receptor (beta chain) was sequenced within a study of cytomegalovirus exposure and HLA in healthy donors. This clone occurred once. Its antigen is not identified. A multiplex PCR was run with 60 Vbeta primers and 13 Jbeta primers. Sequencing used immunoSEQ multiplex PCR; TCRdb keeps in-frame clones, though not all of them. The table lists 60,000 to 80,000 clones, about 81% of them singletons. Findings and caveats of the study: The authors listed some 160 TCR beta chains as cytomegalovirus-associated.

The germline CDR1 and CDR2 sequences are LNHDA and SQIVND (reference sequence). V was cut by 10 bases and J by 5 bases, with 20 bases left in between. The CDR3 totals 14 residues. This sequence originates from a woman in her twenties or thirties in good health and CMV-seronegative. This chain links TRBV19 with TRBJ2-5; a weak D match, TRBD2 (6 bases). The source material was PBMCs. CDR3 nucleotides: TGTGCCACCTCGAGGAGGGGCGATCCTGAGACCCAGTACTTC. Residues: CATSRRGDPETQYF.